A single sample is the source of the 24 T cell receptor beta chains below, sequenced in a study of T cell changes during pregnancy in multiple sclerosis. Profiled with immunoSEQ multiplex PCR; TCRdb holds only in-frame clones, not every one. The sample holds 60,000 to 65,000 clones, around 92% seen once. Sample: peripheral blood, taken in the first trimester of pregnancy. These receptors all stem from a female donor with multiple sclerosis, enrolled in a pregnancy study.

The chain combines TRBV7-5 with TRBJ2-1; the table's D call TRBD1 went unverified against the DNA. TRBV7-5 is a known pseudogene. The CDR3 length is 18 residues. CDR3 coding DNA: TGTGCCAGACACCCCCAAAAGGGCAGGGACAGGGAATACAATGAGCAGTTCTTC. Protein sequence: CARHPQKGRDREYNEQFF.

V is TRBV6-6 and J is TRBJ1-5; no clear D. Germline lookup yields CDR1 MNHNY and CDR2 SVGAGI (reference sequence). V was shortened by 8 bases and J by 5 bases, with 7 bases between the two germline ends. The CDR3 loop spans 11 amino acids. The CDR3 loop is CASSIDQPQHF. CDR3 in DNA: TGTGCCAGCTCTATCGATCAGCCCCAGCATTTT.

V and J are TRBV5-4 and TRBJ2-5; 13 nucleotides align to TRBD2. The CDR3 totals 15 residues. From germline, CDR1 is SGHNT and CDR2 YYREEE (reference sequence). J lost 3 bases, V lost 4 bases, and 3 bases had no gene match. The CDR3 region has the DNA TGTGCCAGCAGCCGCGGACTAGCGGGAGAAGAGACCCAGTACTTC. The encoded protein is CASSRGLAGEETQYF.

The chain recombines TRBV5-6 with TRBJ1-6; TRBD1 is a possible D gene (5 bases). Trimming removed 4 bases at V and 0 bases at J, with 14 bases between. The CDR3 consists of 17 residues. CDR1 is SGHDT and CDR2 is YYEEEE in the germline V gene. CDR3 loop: CASSLMTATSYNSPLHF. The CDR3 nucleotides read TGTGCCAGCAGCCTGATGACAGCCACCTCCTATAATTCACCCCTCCACTTT.

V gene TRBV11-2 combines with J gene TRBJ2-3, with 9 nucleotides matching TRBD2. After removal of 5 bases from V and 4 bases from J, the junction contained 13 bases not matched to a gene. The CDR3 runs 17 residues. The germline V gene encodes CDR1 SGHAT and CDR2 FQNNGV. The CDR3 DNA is TGTGCCAGCAGCGGAGAGACGGCGGGAGGGAGGGCAGATACGCAGTATTTT. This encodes CASSGETAGGRADTQYF.

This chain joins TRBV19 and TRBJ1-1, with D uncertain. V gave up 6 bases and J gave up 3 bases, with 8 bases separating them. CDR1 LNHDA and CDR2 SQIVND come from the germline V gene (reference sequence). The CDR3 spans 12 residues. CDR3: CASRRRDTEAFF. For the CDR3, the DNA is TGTGCCAGTAGACGGAGGGACACTGAAGCTTTCTTT.

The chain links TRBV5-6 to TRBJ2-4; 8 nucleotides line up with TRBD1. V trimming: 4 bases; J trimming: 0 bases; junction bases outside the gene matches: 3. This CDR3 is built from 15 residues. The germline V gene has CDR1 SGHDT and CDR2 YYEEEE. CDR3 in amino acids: CASSGQGLAKNIQYF. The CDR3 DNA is TGTGCCAGCAGCGGACAGGGCTTAGCCAAAAACATTCAGTACTTC.

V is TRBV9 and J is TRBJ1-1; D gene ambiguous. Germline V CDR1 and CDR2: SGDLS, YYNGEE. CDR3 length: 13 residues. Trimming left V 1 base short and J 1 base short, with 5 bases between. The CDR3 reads CASSVSWNTEAFF. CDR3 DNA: TGTGCCAGCAGCGTATCTTGGAACACTGAAGCTTTCTTT.

The CDR3 region has the DNA TGCAGTATGCGGGGGGCGAACAATGAGCAGTTCTTC. The encoded protein is CSMRGANNEQFF. This chain uses TRBV29-1 with TRBJ2-1; 8 nucleotides line up with TRBD2. This CDR3 has 12 residues. The germline V gene has CDR1 SQVTM and CDR2 ANQGSEA.

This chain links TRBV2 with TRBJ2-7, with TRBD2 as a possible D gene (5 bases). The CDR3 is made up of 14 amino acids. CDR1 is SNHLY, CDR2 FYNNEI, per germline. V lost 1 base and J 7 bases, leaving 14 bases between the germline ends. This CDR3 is CASSEVGGSVEQYF. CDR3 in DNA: TGTGCCAGCAGTGAAGTGGGCGGGTCGGTAGAGCAGTACTTC.

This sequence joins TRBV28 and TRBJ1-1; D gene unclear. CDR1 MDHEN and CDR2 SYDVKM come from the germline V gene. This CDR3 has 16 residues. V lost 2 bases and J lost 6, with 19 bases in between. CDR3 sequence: CASSLIRGFYPPEAFF. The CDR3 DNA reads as TGTGCCAGCAGTTTAATACGGGGATTCTACCCCCCTGAAGCTTTCTTT.

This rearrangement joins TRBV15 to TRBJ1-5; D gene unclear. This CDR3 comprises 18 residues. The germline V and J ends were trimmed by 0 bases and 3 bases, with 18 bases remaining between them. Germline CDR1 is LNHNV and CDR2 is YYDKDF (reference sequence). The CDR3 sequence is CATSRDPMSRFPNQPQHF. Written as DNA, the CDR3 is TGTGCCACCAGCAGAGATCCCATGAGTCGGTTCCCCAATCAGCCCCAGCATTTT.

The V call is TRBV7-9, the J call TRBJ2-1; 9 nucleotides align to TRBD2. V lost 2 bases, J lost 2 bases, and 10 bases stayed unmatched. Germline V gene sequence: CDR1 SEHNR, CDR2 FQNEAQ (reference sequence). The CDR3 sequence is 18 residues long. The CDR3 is CASSLPPRLAGTYNEQFF. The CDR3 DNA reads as TGTGCCAGCAGCTTACCCCCCCGTCTAGCGGGAACCTACAATGAGCAGTTCTTC. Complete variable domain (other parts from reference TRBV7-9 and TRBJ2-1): DTGVSQNPRHKITKRGQNVTFRCDPISEHNRLYWYRQTLGQGPEFLTYFQNEAQLEKSRLLSDRFSAERPKGSFSTLEIQRTEQGDSAMYLCASSLPPRLAGTYNEQFFGPGTRLTVL.

CDR3 nucleotide sequence: TGTGCCAGCTCACTAATCCGGACTGAAGCTTTCTTT. Protein: CASSLIRTEAFF. The chain recombines TRBV18 with TRBJ1-1, with D unresolved. CDR1 KGHSH and CDR2 LQKENI come from the germline V gene. Trimming took off 4 bases at V and 5 bases at J, with 8 bases between the two ends. CDR3 length: 12 amino acids.

CDR3 loop: CASSWASGGSSYNEQFF. CDR3 in DNA: TGTGCCAGCAGCTGGGCTAGCGGGGGAAGCTCCTACAATGAGCAGTTCTTC. J is TRBJ2-1 and V is TRBV7-3, with 10 bases matching TRBD2. The CDR3 sequence is 17 residues long. Germline V lookup: CDR1 SGHTA, CDR2 FQGTGA. J gave up 0 bases and V 4 bases, and 6 bases lay outside the gene matches.

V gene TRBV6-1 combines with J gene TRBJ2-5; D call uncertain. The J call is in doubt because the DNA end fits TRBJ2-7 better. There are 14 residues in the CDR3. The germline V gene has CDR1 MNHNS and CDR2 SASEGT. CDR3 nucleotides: TGTGCCAGCAGTGAAATCCCTACTGCCTACGAGCAGTACTTC. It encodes CASSEIPTAYEQYF.

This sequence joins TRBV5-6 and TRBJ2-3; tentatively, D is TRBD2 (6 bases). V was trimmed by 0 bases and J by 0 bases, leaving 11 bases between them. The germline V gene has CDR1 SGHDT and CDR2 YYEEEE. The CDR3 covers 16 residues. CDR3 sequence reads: CASSLVVGGSTDTQYF. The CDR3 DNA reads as TGTGCCAGCAGCTTGGTAGTCGGAGGGAGCACAGATACGCAGTATTTT.

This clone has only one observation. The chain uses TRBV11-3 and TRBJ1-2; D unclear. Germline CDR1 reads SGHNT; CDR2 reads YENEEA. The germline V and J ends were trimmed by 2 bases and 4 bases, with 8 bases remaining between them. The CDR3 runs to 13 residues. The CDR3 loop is CASSLHSLYGYTF. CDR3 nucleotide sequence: TGTGCCAGCAGCTTACACAGTCTCTATGGCTACACCTTC.

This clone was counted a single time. This chain's CDR3 is CSVEREGPNEQFF. The CDR3 nucleotides read TGCAGCGTTGAGCGGGAGGGCCCTAATGAGCAGTTCTTC. This chain connects TRBV29-1 to TRBJ2-1; 9 nucleotides match TRBD2. The germline gives CDR1 SQVTM, CDR2 ANQGSEA. J gave up 7 bases and V 3 bases, and 4 bases lay outside the gene matches. The CDR3 has 13 residues.

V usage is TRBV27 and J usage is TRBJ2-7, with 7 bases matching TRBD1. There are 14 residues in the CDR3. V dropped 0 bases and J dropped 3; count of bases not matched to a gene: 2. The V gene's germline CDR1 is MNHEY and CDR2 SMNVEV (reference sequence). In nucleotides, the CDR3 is TGTGCCAGCAGTTTATCTCCAGGGGGCTACGAGCAGTACTTC. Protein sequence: CASSLSPGGYEQYF.

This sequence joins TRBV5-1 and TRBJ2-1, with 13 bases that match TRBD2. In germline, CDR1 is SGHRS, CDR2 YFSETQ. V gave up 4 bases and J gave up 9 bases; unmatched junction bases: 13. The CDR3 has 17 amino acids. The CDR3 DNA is TGCGCCAGCAGCCGAGAAGGACTAGCGGGAGCCCGAGGTGAGCAGTTCTTC. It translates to CASSREGLAGARGEQFF.

The CDR3 loop is CASRQGWEQYF. DNA of the CDR3: TGTGCCAGCAGACAGGGGTGGGAGCAGTACTTC. V usage is TRBV25-1 and J usage is TRBJ2-7, with TRBD1 matching over 7 bases. This CDR3 spans 11 amino acids. Germline values: CDR1 MGHDK, CDR2 SYGVNS. J gave up 7 bases and V 6 bases, and 3 bases lay outside the gene matches.

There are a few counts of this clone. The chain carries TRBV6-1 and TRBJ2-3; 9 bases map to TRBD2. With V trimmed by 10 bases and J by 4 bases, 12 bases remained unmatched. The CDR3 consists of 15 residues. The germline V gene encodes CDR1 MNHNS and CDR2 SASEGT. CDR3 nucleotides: TGTGCCACCCAAGTAAATAGCGGGAGCCCAGATACGCAGTATTTT. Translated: CATQVNSGSPDTQYF.

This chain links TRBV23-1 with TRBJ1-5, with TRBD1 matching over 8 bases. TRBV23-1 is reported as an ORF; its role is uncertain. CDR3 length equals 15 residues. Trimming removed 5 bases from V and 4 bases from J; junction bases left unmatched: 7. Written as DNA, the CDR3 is TGCGCCAGCAGTTGTGTACAGGGGGTTAATCAGCCCCAGCATTTT. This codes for CASSCVQGVNQPQHF.